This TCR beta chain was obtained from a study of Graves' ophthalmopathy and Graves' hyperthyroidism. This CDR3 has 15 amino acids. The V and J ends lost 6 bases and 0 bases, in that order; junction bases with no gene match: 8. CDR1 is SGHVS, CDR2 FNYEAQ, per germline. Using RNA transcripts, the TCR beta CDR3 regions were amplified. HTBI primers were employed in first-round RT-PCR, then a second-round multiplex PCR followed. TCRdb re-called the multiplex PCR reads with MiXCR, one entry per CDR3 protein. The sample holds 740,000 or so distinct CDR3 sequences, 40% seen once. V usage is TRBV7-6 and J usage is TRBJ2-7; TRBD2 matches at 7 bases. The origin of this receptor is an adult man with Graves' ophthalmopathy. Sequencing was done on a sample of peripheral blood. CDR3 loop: CASSYSASGSYEQYF. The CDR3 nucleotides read TGTGCCAGCAGTTATTCGGCTAGCGGCTCCTACGAGCAGTACTTC.